This T cell receptor (beta chain) was identified in a study of T cells in localized non-small cell lung cancer. Using immunoSEQ multiplex PCR, the repertoire was profiled, and TCRdb retains in-frame clones only, with some absent. The sample holds 15,000 or so clones; around 88% are singletons and the top ten take 34%. Study-level findings and limits: Sequencing involved a lone tumor region, leaving heterogeneity possible. Blood T cell density predicted longer survival; adjacent-lung clonality, shorter. The appearance of a median 57 of the top 100 tumor clones was seen in adjacent lung. Uninvolved adjacent lung, not tumor, had the highest T cell clonality.

The V gene's germline CDR1 is SGHTA and CDR2 FQGTGA. CDR3 size: 14 residues. The V gene end was trimmed by 5 bases and the J gene end by 4 bases; junction bases not matched to a gene: 7. On this clone: Its antigen remains unidentified.

This receptor was identified in a male donor aged 60 or over with stage III lung adenocarcinoma. The gene calls are TRBV7-3 and TRBJ1-1; 7 bases agree with TRBD1. The specimen comprised peripheral blood, sampled before any cancer treatment. CDR3 sequence (DNA): TGTGCCAGCAGCGCTACAGGGGCGAGCACTGAAGCTTTCTTT. The encoded protein is CASSATGASTEAFF.